Sequencing of this TCR beta chain was carried out in a study of T cells in Graves' hyperthyroidism and ophthalmopathy. Exclusion followed for patients with uncontrolled infection, other autoimmune disease, pregnancy or lactation. Orbital computed tomography, thyroid ultrasound, serum thyroxine and TRAb, and clinical symptoms together informed the diagnoses. Overall study results and limits: Ophthalmopathy and stable hyperthyroidism were told apart by a 13 V-J model. Peripheral blood also featured most of the thyroid clonotypes expanded above 0.001.

This clonotype was counted a few times. Antigen: not known. The investigators amplified TCR beta CDR3 regions from RNA transcripts. First-round RT-PCR of the TCR CDR3 relied on the HTBI primer set. From the multiplex PCR reads, TCRdb called clonotypes with MiXCR, one entry per CDR3 protein. This sample has 210,000 or so distinct CDR3 sequences, with under 20% found just once. CDR3 length equals 14 residues. After removal of 3 bases from V and 2 bases from J, the junction contained 2 bases not matched to a gene. Per the germline V gene, CDR1 is GTSNPN and CDR2 is SVGIG (reference sequence). The TCR was taken from a man aged 50-60 years with Graves' hyperthyroidism. The sequenced sample was blood. This chain links TRBV30 with TRBJ2-1; 9 bases fit TRBD1. CDR3 protein: CAWSRTGAYNEQFF. For the CDR3, the DNA is TGTGCCTGGAGCCGGACAGGGGCCTACAATGAGCAGTTCTTC.